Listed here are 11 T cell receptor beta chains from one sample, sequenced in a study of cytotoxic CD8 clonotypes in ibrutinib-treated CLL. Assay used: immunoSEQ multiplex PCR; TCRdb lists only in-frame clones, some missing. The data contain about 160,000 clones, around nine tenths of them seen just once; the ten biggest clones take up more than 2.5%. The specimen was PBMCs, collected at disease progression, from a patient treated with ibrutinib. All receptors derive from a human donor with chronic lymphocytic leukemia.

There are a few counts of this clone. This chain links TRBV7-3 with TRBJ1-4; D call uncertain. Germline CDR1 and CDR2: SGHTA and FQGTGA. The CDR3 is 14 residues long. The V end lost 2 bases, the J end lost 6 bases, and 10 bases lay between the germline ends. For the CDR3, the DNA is TGTGCCAGCAGCTTAGATGGACGTTATGAAAAACTGTTTTTT. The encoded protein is CASSLDGRYEKLFF.

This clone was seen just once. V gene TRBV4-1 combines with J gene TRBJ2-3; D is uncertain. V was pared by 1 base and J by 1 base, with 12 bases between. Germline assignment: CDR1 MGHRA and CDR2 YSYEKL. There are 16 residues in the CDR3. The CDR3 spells CASSQGYGRRTDTQYF. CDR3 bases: TGCGCCAGCAGCCAAGGCTACGGGCGGCGCACAGATACGCAGTATTTT.

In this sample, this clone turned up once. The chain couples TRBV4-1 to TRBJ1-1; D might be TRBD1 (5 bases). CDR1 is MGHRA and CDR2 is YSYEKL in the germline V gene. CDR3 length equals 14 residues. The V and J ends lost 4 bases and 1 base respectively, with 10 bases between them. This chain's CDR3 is CASSRLQGNTEAFF. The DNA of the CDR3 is TGCGCCAGCAGCCGCCTGCAGGGGAACACTGAAGCTTTCTTT.

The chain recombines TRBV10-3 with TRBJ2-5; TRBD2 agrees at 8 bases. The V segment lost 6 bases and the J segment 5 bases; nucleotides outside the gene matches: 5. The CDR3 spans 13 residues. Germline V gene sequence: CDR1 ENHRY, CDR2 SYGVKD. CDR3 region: CAISAGGGETQYF. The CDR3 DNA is TGTGCCATCAGCGCGGGGGGAGGGGAGACCCAGTACTTC.

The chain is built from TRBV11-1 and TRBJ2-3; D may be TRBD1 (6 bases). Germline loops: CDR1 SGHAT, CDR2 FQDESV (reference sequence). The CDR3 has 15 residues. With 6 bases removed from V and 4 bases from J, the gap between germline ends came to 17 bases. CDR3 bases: TGTGCCAGCAGTTATAGCAGGGGTTATGCAGATACGCAGTATTTT. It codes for CASSYSRGYADTQYF.

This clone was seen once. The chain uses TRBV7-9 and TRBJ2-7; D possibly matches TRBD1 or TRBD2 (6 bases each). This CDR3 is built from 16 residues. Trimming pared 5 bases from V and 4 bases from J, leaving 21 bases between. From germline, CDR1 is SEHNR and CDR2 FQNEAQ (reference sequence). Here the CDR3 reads CASSPEQGGSFYEQYF. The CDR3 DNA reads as TGTGCCAGCAGCCCCGAACAGGGAGGCTCCTTTTACGAGCAGTACTTC.

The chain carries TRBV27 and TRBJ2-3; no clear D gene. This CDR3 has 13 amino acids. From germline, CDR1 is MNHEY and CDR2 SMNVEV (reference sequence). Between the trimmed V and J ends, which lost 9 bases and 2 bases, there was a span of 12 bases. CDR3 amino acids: CASSKWDTDTQYF. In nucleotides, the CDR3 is TGTGCCAGTAGCAAGTGGGACACAGATACGCAGTATTTT.

CDR3 in DNA: TGTGCCCCCAGGGTGACCCCGGGAGTATCGGGGGAGCTGTTTTTT. Its protein is CAPRVTPGVSGELFF. V gene TRBV7-9 combines with J gene TRBJ2-2, with a possible D match to TRBD2 (6 bases). Germline V gene data show CDR1 as SEHNR and CDR2 as FQNEAQ (reference sequence). V dropped 11 bases and J dropped 8 bases, with 24 bases sitting between them. The CDR3 loop spans 15 amino acids.

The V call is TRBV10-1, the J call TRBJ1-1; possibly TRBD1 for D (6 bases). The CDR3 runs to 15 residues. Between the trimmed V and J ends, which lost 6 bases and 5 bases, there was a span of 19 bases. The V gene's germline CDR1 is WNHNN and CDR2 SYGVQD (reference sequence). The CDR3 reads CASSDRTGQYTEAFF. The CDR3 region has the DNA TGCGCCAGCAGCGATCGAACAGGGCAGTATACTGAAGCTTTCTTT.

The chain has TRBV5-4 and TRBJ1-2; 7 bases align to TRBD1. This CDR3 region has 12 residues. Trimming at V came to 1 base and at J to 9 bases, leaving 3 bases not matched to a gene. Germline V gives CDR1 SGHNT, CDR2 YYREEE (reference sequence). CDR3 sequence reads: CASSLSGGRYTF. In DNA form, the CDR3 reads TGTGCCAGCAGCTTGTCAGGGGGACGCTACACCTTC.

CDR3 in amino acids: CASILNGREVSEQFF. The CDR3 coding sequence is TGTGCCAGCATACTTAACGGGAGGGAAGTAAGTGAGCAGTTCTTC. The J gene is TRBJ2-1, the V gene TRBV27, with 8 nucleotides matching TRBD2. CDR3 length: 15 residues. CDR1 and CDR2 from the germline V gene are MNHEY and SMNVEV (reference sequence). J lost 9 bases, V lost 7 bases, and 14 bases had no gene match.